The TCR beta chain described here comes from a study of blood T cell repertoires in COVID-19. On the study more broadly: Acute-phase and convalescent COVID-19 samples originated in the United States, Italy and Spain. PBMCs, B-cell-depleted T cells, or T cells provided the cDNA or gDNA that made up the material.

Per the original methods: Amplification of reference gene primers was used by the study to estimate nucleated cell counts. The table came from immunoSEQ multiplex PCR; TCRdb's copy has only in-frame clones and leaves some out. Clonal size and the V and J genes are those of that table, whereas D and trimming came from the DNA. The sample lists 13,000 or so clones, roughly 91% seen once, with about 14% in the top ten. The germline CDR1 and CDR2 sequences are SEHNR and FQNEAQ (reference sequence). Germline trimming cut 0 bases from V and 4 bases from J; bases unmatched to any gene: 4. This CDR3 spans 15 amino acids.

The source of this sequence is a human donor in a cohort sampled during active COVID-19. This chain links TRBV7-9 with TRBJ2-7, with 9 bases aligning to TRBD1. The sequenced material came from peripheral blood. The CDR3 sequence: CASSLAGTGFYEQYF. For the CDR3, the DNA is TGTGCCAGCAGCTTAGCGGGGACAGGGTTTTACGAGCAGTACTTC.